This T cell receptor (beta chain) was recorded in a study of shared clonotypes between healthy human individuals. Study-wide context: A couple of female and a few male donors aged 18 to 49 were enrolled.

General study findings and limits: Estimated richness values were generally larger in naive subsets than in memory subsets. For naive CD4 cells, approximately 5% of clonotypes were shared across several donors.

As concerns this clone: Its antigen is not identified.

CDR1 is SGHVS, CDR2 FNYEAQ, per germline. This CDR3 is 14 amino acids long. V dropped 0 bases and J dropped 2 bases, with 7 bases sitting between them. Clones were sequenced by immunoSEQ multiplex PCR, and TCRdb holds only the in-frame ones, with some missing. The table shows some 1.4 million clones, with around 95% occurring only once. V is TRBV7-6 and J is TRBJ1-2, with D possibly TRBD1 on 5 matching bases. The clonotype comes from a man aged 25 to 40 in good health. Material: naive CD4+ T cells sorted from blood. Subset meaning: CD45RA+ positively selected. CDR3 DNA: TGTGCCAGCAGCTTAGCGACAGAGAACTATGGCTACACCTTC. It is translated as CASSLATENYGYTF.